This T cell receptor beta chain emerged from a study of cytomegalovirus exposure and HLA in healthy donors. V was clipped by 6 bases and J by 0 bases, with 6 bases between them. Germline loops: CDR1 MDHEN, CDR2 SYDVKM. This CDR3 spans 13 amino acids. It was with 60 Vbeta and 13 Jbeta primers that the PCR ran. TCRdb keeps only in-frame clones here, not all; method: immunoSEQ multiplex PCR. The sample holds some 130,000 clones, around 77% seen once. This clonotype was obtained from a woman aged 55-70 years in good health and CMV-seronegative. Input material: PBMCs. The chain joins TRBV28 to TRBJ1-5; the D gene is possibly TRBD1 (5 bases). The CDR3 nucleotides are TGTGCCAGCAGCGGACATAGCAATCAGCCCCAGCATTTT. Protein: CASSGHSNQPQHF.